This T cell receptor beta chain was captured by sequencing in a study of PD-1 blockade in classical Hodgkin lymphoma (dated by TCRdb to the early 2020s). About the study as a whole: Nivolumab dosing was 3 mg/kg intravenously every 2 weeks, continuing until either disease progression or unacceptable toxicity. The study used TCR beta sequencing and CyTOF to define a peripheral blood immune signature of response to PD-1 blockade in classical Hodgkin lymphoma.

Details on this clone: Its target antigen remains unknown. Base qualities are not recorded, but no much larger clone differs from it by a single base.

CDR1 LNHDA and CDR2 SQIVND were looked up in the germline V gene (reference sequence). Cut back by 1 base and 5 bases, the V and J ends lie 18 bases apart. Its CDR3 holds 16 amino acids, cysteine through phenylalanine. Only the CDR3 part of the read is kept: 48 bases, read in frame from the first base. Here is what the overall study found, with its caveats: Lower diversity was seen in patients whose nivolumab began less than 1 year after ASCT, and these patients were left out of later analyses so that immune reconstitution would not confound the results. Trial patients with a complete response had baseline diversity similar to that of newly diagnosed patients, while partial responders and progressors had significantly lower diversity. By C4D1, a significant rise was seen in CD4+ TCR diversity but not in CD8+ TCR diversity (p=0.0027 vs p=0.16), and the rise was most apparent among complete responders (p=0.02). Newly diagnosed patients were reported to have lower baseline TCR diversity than healthy donors, and relapsed/refractory patients were reported to have lower baseline TCR diversity still. Only a single clinical trial cohort was studied, and what caused the repertoire differences, possibly disease activity or prior therapy, remained undefined.

In the paper's terms, the time point label means: cycle 1 day 1 (C1D1), immediately before nivolumab initiation. Every trial patient had relapsed following autologous stem cell transplantation, and prior brentuximab vedotin exposure was what differed among cohorts A, B and C. The trial cohort was composed of under 70 patients with relapsed/refractory classical Hodgkin lymphoma, for whom complete response, partial response or progressive disease was recorded as best overall response. Single-agent nivolumab was administered to trial patients in the multi-cohort phase II CheckMate 205 trial. An independent review committee assessed best overall response using the 2007 International Working Group response criteria. Trial PBMCs were collected immediately before nivolumab initiation (C1D1) and during therapy at cycle 2 day 1 and cycle 4 day 1. Peripheral blood was collected in 8 mL Vacutainer Cell Preparation Tubes, from which PBMCs were isolated by centrifugation and then cryopreserved.

Genomic DNA was isolated using the Qiagen DNeasy kit from unsorted PBMCs as well as from negatively selected CD4+ and CD8+ fractions. TCR beta CDR3 regions were amplified by immunoSEQ multiplex PCR using primers annealing to V and J segments. A synthetic immune receptor repertoire was used to minimize amplification bias, and any residual bias was removed computationally once sequencing was done. On the authors' methods: Custom Python scripts were used to quantify repertoire diversity as the Shannon entropy index. Unsorted, CD4+ and CD8+ repertoires were analyzed separately, except in combined analyses where CD4+ and CD8+ sequences were merged in silico. A clone counted as expanded when the clone's frequency after treatment rose at least 2-fold relative to C1D1, and clones undetected at baseline were given a pseudocount of 0.5. Clones with 0 or 1 copy at C1D1 were classified as singleton clones, and clones with 2 or more copies were classified as non-singleton clones. Clones expanded in unsorted samples were labelled as CD4+, CD8+ or unknown by matching protein sequences in sorted samples from the same patient. Wilcoxon tests were applied to paired samples to test diversity changes from C1D1 to C4D1. Entries here come from immuneACCESS through TCRdb and include only in-frame sequences with V and J called. Some clones fail to appear in such tables; in the studies checked, an unresolved V gene covers under half of the shortfall, and the cause of the remainder is unknown. Clone size and the V and J calls come from that table; the DNA yielded D and trimming. The sample table records some 18,000 clones; 75% to 90% of these occur just once. 24% of the sample is held by the ten biggest clonotypes.

This receptor was identified in a human donor with classical Hodgkin lymphoma. The receptor chain draws on TRBV19 and TRBJ2-7; a weak D assignment points to TRBD1 (7 bases agree). Sequenced material: peripheral blood mononuclear cells (PBMCs), taken at baseline. CDR3 reads: CASSIAAWRGRNEQYF. The nucleotides are TGTGCCAGTAGTATAGCCGCTTGGAGGGGGCGTAACGAGCAGTACTTC.